One and the same sample provided the 22 T cell receptor beta chains below, sequenced in a study of monozygotic twins with inflammatory bowel disease. TCRdb re-called the 5' RACE reads; every CDR3 protein appears as one record, without DNA. The sample holds about 330,000 distinct CDR3 sequences. The source material was blood. All receptors come from a human donor with ulcerative colitis or Crohn's disease, or a healthy co-twin of an affected twin (not recorded which).

V and J are TRBV15 and TRBJ2-3. This CDR3 is 12 amino acids long. The germline V gene encodes CDR1 LNHNV and CDR2 YYDKDF (reference sequence). This chain's CDR3 is CATSRVAHTQYF.

The rearrangement uses TRBV2 and TRBJ2-7; TCRdb outputs TRBD1, but without DNA this stays unchecked. Germline values: CDR1 SNHLY, CDR2 FYNNEI. This CDR3 has 13 residues. The CDR3 protein is CASIGTGSYEQYF.

The rearrangement links TRBV30 to TRBJ2-2; TCRdb indicates TRBD1, and absent DNA this call remains unverified. Per the germline V gene, CDR1 is GTSNPN and CDR2 is SVGIG (reference sequence). CDR3 length: 13 amino acids. This chain's CDR3 is CAWSGDRAGELFF.

V usage is TRBV27 and J usage is TRBJ2-7. CDR3 size: 13 residues. Per germline, CDR1 MNHEY and CDR2 SMNVEV (reference sequence). This chain's CDR3 is CASSYRPSYEQYF.

The chain links TRBV19 to TRBJ1-2. Germline V gene sequence: CDR1 LNHDA, CDR2 SQIVND (reference sequence). This CDR3 has 14 residues. The CDR3 is CASSMSASAYGYTF.

V usage is TRBV5-1 and J usage is TRBJ1-1; TCRdb picks TRBD1, but there is no DNA to check that call. CDR1 and CDR2 from the germline V gene are SGHRS and YFSETQ. This CDR3 is built from 15 residues. CDR3 amino acids: CASSLGQGMNTEAFF.

The chain employs TRBV5-1 and TRBJ1-2; as DNA is missing, the TRBD1 call by TCRdb cannot be tested. The V gene's germline CDR1 is SGHRS and CDR2 YFSETQ. The CDR3 contains 14 residues. The CDR3 here is CASHRESGDYGYTF.

The rearrangement uses TRBV11-2 and TRBJ2-5. This CDR3 region has 14 residues. Germline CDR1 is SGHAT and CDR2 is FQNNGV. The CDR3 sequence: CASSFEGLGETQYF.

V usage is TRBV20-1 and J usage is TRBJ2-7; TCRdb indicates TRBD2, and absent DNA this call remains unverified. The CDR3 has 19 residues. The germline CDR1 and CDR2 sequences are DFQATT and SNEGSKA (reference sequence). CDR3 region: CSASSVLAGYWGFSYEQYF.

V usage is TRBV30 and J usage is TRBJ2-2; TCRdb calls TRBD2, which cannot be checked without DNA. CDR3 size: 14 residues. CDR1 is GTSNPN, CDR2 SVGIG, per germline (reference sequence). CDR3 in amino acids: CAWRRLAITGELFF.

The J gene is TRBJ2-7, the V gene TRBV10-1. CDR1 and CDR2 (germline): WNHNN, SYGVQD (reference sequence). The CDR3 is 14 amino acids. CDR3 protein: CASSESRVPYEQYF.

The chain carries TRBV4-1 and TRBJ1-4; checking the TCRdb D call of TRBD1 is not possible without DNA. CDR1 is MGHRA and CDR2 is YSYEKL in the germline V gene. The CDR3 contains 17 residues. CDR3 sequence: CASSQYPQGTTNEKLFF.

The CDR3 loop is CASSLSAGTRSKETQYF. The rearrangement uses TRBV27 and TRBJ2-5; as DNA is missing, the TRBD2 call by TCRdb cannot be tested. CDR1 and CDR2 (germline): MNHEY, SMNVEV (reference sequence). The CDR3 consists of 17 residues.

The chain is built from TRBV20-1 and TRBJ1-1; with no DNA, the TCRdb D assignment of TRBD1 cannot be verified. Germline V lookup: CDR1 DFQATT, CDR2 SNEGSKA (reference sequence). The length of the CDR3 is 14 residues. The CDR3 sequence is CSAPADRVGTEAFF.

The chain uses TRBV15 and TRBJ2-7; checking the TCRdb D call of TRBD1 is not possible without DNA. Per germline, CDR1 LNHNV and CDR2 YYDKDF (reference sequence). This CDR3 spans 14 amino acids. The CDR3 loop is CATSRDLGGYEQYF.

V is TRBV9 and J is TRBJ2-2; the D call of TRBD1 rests on TCRdb alone, since no DNA is present to check it. The CDR3 totals 15 residues. Germline values: CDR1 SGDLS, CDR2 YYNGEE. The CDR3 protein is CASSVRGAGTGELFF.

The rearrangement joins TRBV5-4 to TRBJ2-2; TCRdb's D call, TRBD2, is unchecked because there is no DNA. Germline V CDR1 and CDR2: SGHNT, YYREEE (reference sequence). This CDR3 has 16 residues. The CDR3 sequence is CASSPAASGNTGELFF.

The V call is TRBV2, the J call TRBJ2-7; TCRdb names TRBD1, which stays unverified in the absence of DNA. Per the germline V gene, CDR1 is SNHLY and CDR2 is FYNNEI. This CDR3 is built from 11 residues. The CDR3 protein is CAGQSSYEQYF.

V gene TRBV7-2 combines with J gene TRBJ2-2; with no DNA, the TCRdb D assignment of TRBD1 cannot be verified. The CDR3 extends over 14 amino acids. Germline CDR1 and CDR2: SGHTA and FQGNSA. The CDR3 sequence is CASSSRADYGELFF. Based on the CDR3 plus reference TRBV7-2 and TRBJ2-2, the full variable domain is GAGVSQSPSNKVTEKGKDVELRCDPISGHTALYWYRQSLGQGLEFLIYFQGNSAPDKSGLPSDRFSAERTGGSVSTLTIQRTQQEDSAVYLCASSSRADYGELFFGEGSRLTVL.

The chain has TRBV28 and TRBJ1-5. The CDR3 totals 12 residues. The germline V gene encodes CDR1 MDHEN and CDR2 SYDVKM. The CDR3 sequence: CASSDSNQPQHF.

The V gene is TRBV2, the J gene TRBJ2-1; lacking DNA, the TRBD2 call made by TCRdb goes unchecked. The CDR3 is made up of 13 amino acids. Per germline, CDR1 SNHLY and CDR2 FYNNEI. CDR3 in amino acids: CASSALPGGEQFF.

CDR3 amino acids: CASADRNSNQPQHF. V gene TRBV27 combines with J gene TRBJ1-5; TCRdb's assignment of TRBD1 cannot be checked, as there is no DNA. Looked up from germline, CDR1 is MNHEY and CDR2 is SMNVEV (reference sequence). The CDR3 contains 14 residues.